Here is one T cell receptor beta chain with its context. The data are from a study of cytomegalovirus exposure and HLA in healthy donors. Per germline, CDR1 SGHRS and CDR2 YFSETQ. The CDR3 contains 17 residues. The ends were cut back, 2 bases at V and 0 bases at J, with 15 bases in the middle. Primers for the PCR totalled 60 Vbeta and 13 Jbeta. Clones were read by immunoSEQ multiplex PCR, and TCRdb kept only the in-frame ones, dropping some. The sample yields more than 50,000 clones, around 67% seen once. The receptor's source is a woman aged 45-60 years in good health and CMV-seropositive. V is TRBV5-1 and J is TRBJ1-3; unclear D gene. The sample was PBMCs. The CDR3 is CASSLGPGGGSGNTIYF. DNA for the CDR3: TGCGCCAGCAGCTTAGGGCCGGGAGGAGGCTCTGGAAACACCATATATTTT.